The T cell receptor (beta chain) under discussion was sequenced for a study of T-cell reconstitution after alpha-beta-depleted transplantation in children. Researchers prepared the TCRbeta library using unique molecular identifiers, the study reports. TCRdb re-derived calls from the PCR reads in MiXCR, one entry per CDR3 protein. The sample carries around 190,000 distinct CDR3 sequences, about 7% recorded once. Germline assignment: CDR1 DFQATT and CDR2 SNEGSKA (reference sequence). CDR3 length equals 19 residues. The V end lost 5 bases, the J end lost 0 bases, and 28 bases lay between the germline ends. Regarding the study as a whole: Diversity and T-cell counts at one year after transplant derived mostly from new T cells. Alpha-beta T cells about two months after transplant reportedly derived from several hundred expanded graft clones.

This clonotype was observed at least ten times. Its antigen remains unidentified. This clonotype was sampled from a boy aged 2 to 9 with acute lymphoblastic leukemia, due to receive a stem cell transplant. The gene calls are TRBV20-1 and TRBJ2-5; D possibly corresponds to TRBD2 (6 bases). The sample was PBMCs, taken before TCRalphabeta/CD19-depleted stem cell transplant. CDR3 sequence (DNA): TGCAGTGCTCATGGGGGGATTAGCGGTATGAATTGGTACCAAGAGACCCAGTACTTC. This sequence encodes CSAHGGISGMNWYQETQYF.